This T cell receptor beta chain was obtained from a study of a mutant IDH1 vaccine in newly diagnosed glioma. Remarks on this clone: The target antigen is unknown.

TCRdb keeps only in-frame clones here, not all; method: immunoSEQ multiplex PCR. The table lists some 25,000 clones, around 79% of them singletons, with just under 9.5% in the top ten. Time point here: week 5, during vaccination. Vaccination comprised doses that each held 300 ug of mutant IDH1 20-mer peptide, plus topical imiquimod. The TCR originated in a man between 35 and 55 years old with glioma. Here the sequenced sample was PBMCs, taken from a glioma patient whose treatment included an IDH1 peptide vaccine.

As DNA, the CDR3 is TGCGCCAGCAGCTTTGACACGGTGGATTCACCCCTCCACTTT. It encodes CASSFDTVDSPLHF. V usage is TRBV5-1 and J usage is TRBJ1-6; no reliable D call. The CDR3 extends over 14 amino acids. The germline V and J ends were trimmed by 2 bases and 8 bases, with 11 bases remaining between them. Germline loops: CDR1 SGHRS, CDR2 YFSETQ.